This T cell receptor (beta chain) is drawn from a study of T-cell memory formation after mild COVID-19. Study-wide background: TCR clusters were largely donor specific.

The CDR3 loop spans 17 amino acids. The junction had 5 bases not matched to a gene; V was cut back by 3 bases and J by 1 base. Germline CDR1 is KGHSH and CDR2 is LQKENI. Study-wide results and caveats: The SARS-CoV-2 specificity of second-wave clones reaching peak at day 37 remained unverified. Contracting CD4+ clones were located mainly in CM and EM, and CD8+ clones in EMRA. Memory cells collected pre-infection included some clones that later responded, suggesting cross-reactive memory joined.

There are many counts of this clonotype. Its antigen is undetermined. Each CDR3 protein is one row after TCRdb ran MiXCR on the 5' RACE reads. Of 25,000 to 30,000 distinct CDR3 sequences listed, 9% to 15% are singletons. The sample consisted of PBMCs or a T cell subset sorted from them (not recorded which). The chain joins TRBV18 to TRBJ2-3; 12 bases map to TRBD1. This receptor was obtained from an adult woman who had mild COVID-19 (a few samples of this study predate the infection). Cell type and time point are not known. The CDR3 sequence is CASSPGTGGRGTDTQYF. The DNA for the CDR3 is TGTGCCAGCTCACCGGGGACAGGGGGCCGGGGCACAGATACGCAGTATTTT.